The clone carrying this TCR beta chain was picked up a small number of times. Antigen: not known. These data come from a study of cytomegalovirus exposure and HLA in healthy donors. General study results and limits: Looking again later, the authors saw that most CMV-associated TCR beta chains seemed HLA-restricted. Versus the approximately 700-donor mean, an Asian-associated ancestry cluster reportedly showed fewer N-insertions in a later analysis. Most TCR beta V segments were productive about 87% or about 30% of the time in an earlier analysis. It was reportedly the case that the classifier diagnosed cytomegalovirus status with high specificity and sensitivity.

The CDR3 contains 15 residues. V shed 3 bases, J shed 7 bases, and the junction held 7 bases outside the gene matches. The V gene's germline CDR1 is LNHDA and CDR2 SQIVND (reference sequence). Primers for the PCR totalled 60 Vbeta and 13 Jbeta. Produced via immunoSEQ multiplex PCR; TCRdb's table is partial and in-frame only. Of about 160,000 clones in the sample, over 75% were seen once. J is TRBJ1-1 and V is TRBV19, with 11 bases aligning to TRBD1. The receptor was isolated from a man in his forties in good health and CMV-seronegative. Material for sequencing was PBMCs. The CDR3 DNA reads TGTGCCAGTAGTATGGATTCGGGACAGGGGGGTGAAGCTTTCTTT. This sequence encodes CASSMDSGQGGEAFF.